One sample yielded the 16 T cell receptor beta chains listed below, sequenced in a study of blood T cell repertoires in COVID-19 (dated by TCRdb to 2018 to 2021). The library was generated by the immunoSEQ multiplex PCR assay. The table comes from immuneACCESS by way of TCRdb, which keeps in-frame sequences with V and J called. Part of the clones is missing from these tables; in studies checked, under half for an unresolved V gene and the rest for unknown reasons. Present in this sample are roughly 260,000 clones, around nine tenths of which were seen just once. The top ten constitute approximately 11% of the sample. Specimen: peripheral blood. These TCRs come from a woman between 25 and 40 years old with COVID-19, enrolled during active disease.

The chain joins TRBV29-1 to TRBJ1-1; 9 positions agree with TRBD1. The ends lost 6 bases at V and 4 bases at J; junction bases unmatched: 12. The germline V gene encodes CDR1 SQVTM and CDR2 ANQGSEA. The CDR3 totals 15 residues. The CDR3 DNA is TGCAGCGTCCGCCGGACAGGGGCCCGTGGCACTGAAGCTTTCTTT. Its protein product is CSVRRTGARGTEAFF.

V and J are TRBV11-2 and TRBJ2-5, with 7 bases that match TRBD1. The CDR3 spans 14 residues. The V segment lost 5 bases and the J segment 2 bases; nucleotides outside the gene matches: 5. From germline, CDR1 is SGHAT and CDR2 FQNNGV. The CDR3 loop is CASSRLTGQETQYF. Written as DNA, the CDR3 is TGTGCCAGCAGCCGACTGACAGGGCAAGAGACCCAGTACTTC.

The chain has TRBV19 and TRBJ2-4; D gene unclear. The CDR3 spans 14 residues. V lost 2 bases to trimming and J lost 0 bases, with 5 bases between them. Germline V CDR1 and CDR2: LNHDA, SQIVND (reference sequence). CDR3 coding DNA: TGTGCCAGTAGTATAAGCATAGCCAAAAACATTCAGTACTTC. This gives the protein CASSISIAKNIQYF.

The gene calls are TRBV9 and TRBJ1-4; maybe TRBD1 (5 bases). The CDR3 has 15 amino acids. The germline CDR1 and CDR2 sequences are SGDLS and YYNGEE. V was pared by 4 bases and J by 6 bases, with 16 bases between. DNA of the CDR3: TGTGCCAGCAGCACCCGACAGAGCAACTATGAAAAACTGTTTTTT. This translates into CASSTRQSNYEKLFF.

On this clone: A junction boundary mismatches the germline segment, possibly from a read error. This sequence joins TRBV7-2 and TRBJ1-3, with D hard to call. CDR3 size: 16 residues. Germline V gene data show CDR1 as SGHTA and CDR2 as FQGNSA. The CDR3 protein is CASSLASDRSGNTIYF. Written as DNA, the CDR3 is TGTGCCAGCAGCCTAGCTAGCGACCGCTCTGGAAACACCATATATTTT. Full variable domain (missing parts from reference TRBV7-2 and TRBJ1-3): GAGVSQSPSNKVTEKGKDVELRCDPISGHTALYWYRQSLGQGLEFLIYFQGNSAPDKSGLPSDRFSAERTGGSVSTLTIQRTQQEDSAVYLCASSLASDRSGNTIYFGEGSWLTVV.

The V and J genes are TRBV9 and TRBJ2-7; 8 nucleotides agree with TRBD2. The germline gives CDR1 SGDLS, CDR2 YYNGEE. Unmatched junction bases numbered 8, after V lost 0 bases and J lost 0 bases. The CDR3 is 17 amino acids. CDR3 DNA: TGTGCCAGCAGCGTAGGTCCAGCGGGGGTAAACTCCTACGAGCAGTACTTC. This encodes CASSVGPAGVNSYEQYF.

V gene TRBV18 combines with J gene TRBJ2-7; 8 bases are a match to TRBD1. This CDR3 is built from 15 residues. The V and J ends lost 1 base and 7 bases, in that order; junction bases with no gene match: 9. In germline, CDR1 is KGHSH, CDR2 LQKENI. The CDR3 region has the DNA TGTGCCAGCTCACCACGGACAGGGTACCTGGGGGAGCAGTACTTC. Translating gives CASSPRTGYLGEQYF. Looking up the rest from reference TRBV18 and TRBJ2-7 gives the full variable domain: NAGVMQNPRHLVRRRGQEARLRCSPMKGHSHVYWYRQLPEEGLKFMVYLQKENIIDESGMPKERFSAEFPKEGPSILRIQQVVRGDSAAYFCASSPRTGYLGEQYFGPGTRLTVT.

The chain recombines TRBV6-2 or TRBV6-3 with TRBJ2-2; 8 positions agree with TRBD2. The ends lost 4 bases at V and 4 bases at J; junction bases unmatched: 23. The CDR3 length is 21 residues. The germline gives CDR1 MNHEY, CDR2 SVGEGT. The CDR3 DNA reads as TGTGCCAGCAGTTCTCCCGGAGGCCGGGAGGGCCGCCGTGTGCTCACCGGGGAGCTGTTTTTT. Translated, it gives CASSSPGGREGRRVLTGELFF.

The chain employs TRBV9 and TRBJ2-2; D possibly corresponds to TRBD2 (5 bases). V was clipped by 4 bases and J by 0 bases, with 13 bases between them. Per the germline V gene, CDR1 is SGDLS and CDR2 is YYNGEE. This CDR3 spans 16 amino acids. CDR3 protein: CASSPRDQTNTGELFF. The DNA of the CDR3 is TGTGCCAGCAGCCCGAGGGATCAGACGAACACCGGGGAGCTGTTTTTT.

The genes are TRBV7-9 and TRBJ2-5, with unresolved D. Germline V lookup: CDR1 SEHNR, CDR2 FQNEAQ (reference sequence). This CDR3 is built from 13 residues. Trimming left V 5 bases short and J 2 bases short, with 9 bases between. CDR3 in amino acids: CASSPPGQETQYF. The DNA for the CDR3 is TGTGCCAGCAGCCCCCCCGGTCAAGAGACCCAGTACTTC. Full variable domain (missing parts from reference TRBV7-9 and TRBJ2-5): DTGVSQNPRHKITKRGQNVTFRCDPISEHNRLYWYRQTLGQGPEFLTYFQNEAQLEKSRLLSDRFSAERPKGSFSTLEIQRTEQGDSAMYLCASSPPGQETQYFGPGTRLLVL.

Here the CDR3 DNA reads TGTGCCAGCAGTAAACTAGCGGGAGAAGGAGATACGCAGTATTTT. It encodes CASSKLAGEGDTQYF. V usage is TRBV6-5 and J usage is TRBJ2-3; 11 bases are shared with TRBD2. With V trimmed by 5 bases and J by 5 bases, 6 bases remained unmatched. There are 15 residues in the CDR3. Germline CDR1 MNHEY, CDR2 SVGAGI.

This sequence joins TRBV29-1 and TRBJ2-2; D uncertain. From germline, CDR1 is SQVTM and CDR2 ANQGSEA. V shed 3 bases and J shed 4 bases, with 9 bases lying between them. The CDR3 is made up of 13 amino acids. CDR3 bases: TGCAGCGTTGATCAGGCGAGCACCGGGGAGCTGTTTTTT. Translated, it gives CSVDQASTGELFF.

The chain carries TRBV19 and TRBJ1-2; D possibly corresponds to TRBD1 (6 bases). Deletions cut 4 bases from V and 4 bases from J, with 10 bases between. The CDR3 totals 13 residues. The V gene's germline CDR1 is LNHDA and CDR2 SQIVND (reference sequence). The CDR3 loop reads CASSTGVGYGYTF. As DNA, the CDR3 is TGTGCCAGTAGTACAGGGGTGGGCTATGGCTACACCTTC.

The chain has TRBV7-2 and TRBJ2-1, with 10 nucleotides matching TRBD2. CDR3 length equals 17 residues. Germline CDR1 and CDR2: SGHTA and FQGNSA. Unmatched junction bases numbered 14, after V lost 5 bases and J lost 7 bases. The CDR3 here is CASSPTLAGHLANEQFF. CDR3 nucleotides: TGTGCCAGCAGCCCGACACTAGCGGGACACCTGGCGAATGAGCAGTTCTTC.

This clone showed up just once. The CDR3 sequence is CASTQASRGEQYF. The CDR3 DNA reads as TGTGCCAGCACCCAAGCGTCCCGTGGCGAGCAGTACTTC. V is TRBV2 and J is TRBJ2-7; D not resolved. Trimming stripped 7 bases from V and 6 bases from J, with 16 bases between. CDR3 size: 13 residues. Per germline, CDR1 SNHLY and CDR2 FYNNEI.

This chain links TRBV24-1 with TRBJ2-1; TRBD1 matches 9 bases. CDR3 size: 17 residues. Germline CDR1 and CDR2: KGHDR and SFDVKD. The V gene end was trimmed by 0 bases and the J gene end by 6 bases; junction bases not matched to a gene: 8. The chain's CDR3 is CATSDLRVGTGRNEQFF. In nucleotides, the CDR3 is TGTGCCACCAGTGATTTGAGGGTAGGGACAGGGCGCAATGAGCAGTTCTTC.